Sequencing of this T cell receptor beta chain was carried out in a study of T-cell reconstitution after alpha-beta-depleted transplantation in children. Study outcomes and limitations: From surviving recipient T cells and thymic progenitors came the high day-60 TCRbeta diversity observed in some patients. After one year, T-cell counts and TCRbeta diversity mostly came from new T cells. Alpha-beta T cells about two months after transplant reportedly derived from several hundred expanded graft clones.

Unique molecular identifiers featured in how the TCRbeta library was prepared. One entry per CDR3 protein, called by TCRdb with MiXCR from the PCR reads. The sample includes some 830,000 distinct CDR3 sequences, roughly 15% seen only once; the top ten take around 5%. With 6 bases clipped from V and 7 bases from J, the junction kept 11 bases outside the gene matches. Germline CDR1 DFQATT, CDR2 SNEGSKA (reference sequence). This CDR3 has 13 residues. There are a few counts of this clonotype. Its cognate antigen is unknown. The receptor was derived from a male patient younger than 18 who had a stem cell transplant for acute lymphoblastic leukemia, so the T cells may come from the graft donor. The specimen was PBMCs, mostly from graft donor cells, collected 360 days after TCRalphabeta/CD19-depleted stem cell transplant. V usage is TRBV20-1 and J usage is TRBJ2-7; 8 bases are a match to TRBD1. This CDR3 is CSAKGQASWEQYF. The CDR3 DNA is TGCAGTGCCAAGGGACAGGCCTCCTGGGAGCAGTACTTC.